These 29 T cell receptor beta chains were all obtained from the same sample, sequenced in a study of CD8+ T cells in alopecia areata. After isolation, RNA underwent reverse transcription to generate cDNA as the sequencing template. Produced via immunoSEQ multiplex PCR; TCRdb's table is partial and in-frame only. The sample includes over 100,000 clones, roughly 50% of them seen just once. This specimen consisted of CD8+ T cells sorted from blood, obtained at week 0. The receptors shown here come from a human donor with alopecia areata.

The CDR3 spells CSVDGQGEAYEQYF. DNA for the CDR3: TGCAGCGTTGATGGTCAGGGGGAAGCCTACGAGCAGTACTTC. The V gene is TRBV29-1, the J gene TRBJ2-7, with TRBD1 matching 7 bases. Looked up from germline, CDR1 is SQVTM and CDR2 is ANQGSEA. J was trimmed by 2 bases and V by 3 bases; bases with no gene match: 7. There are 14 residues in the CDR3.

This clone was seen a few times. The gene calls are TRBV4-1 and TRBJ1-4, with 10 bases fitting TRBD1. The V and J ends lost 4 bases and 8 bases, in that order; junction bases with no gene match: 7. Germline V gives CDR1 MGHRA, CDR2 YSYEKL. The CDR3 has 15 amino acids. The CDR3 reads CASSPGQGDWEKLFF. CDR3 coding DNA: TGCGCCAGCAGCCCCGGACAGGGGGACTGGGAAAAACTGTTTTTT.

The chain carries TRBV12-5 and TRBJ1-5; TRBD1 is a possible D gene (5 bases). V lost 1 base, J lost 4 bases, and 5 bases lay in between. Germline values: CDR1 LGHNT, CDR2 FRNRAP. The CDR3 has 13 residues. CDR3 nucleotide sequence: TGTGCTAGTGGTTTGGAGGGGAATCAGCCCCAGCATTTT. This sequence encodes CASGLEGNQPQHF.

This chain joins TRBV29-1 and TRBJ2-1; D is unresolved. Trimming removed 8 bases from V and 9 bases from J, with 14 bases in between. The CDR3 length is 11 residues. CDR1 is SQVTM and CDR2 is ANQGSEA in the germline V gene. In DNA, the CDR3 is TGCAGCCCATGGGTCGAGAGTGAGCAGTTCTTC. Amino acids: CSPWVESEQFF.

This chain uses TRBV4-3 with TRBJ2-7, with D perhaps matching TRBD2 (6 bases). Germline CDR1 reads LGHNA; CDR2 reads YSLEER. The CDR3 spans 15 residues. V was cut by 0 bases and J by 6 bases, with 15 bases left in between. CDR3 nucleotide sequence: TGCGCCAGCAGCCAAGATTGGGGACTCCAAACCGAGCAGTACTTC. It encodes CASSQDWGLQTEQYF.

The chain combines TRBV6-5 with TRBJ1-2; D ambiguous. Germline lookup yields CDR1 MNHEY and CDR2 SVGAGI. The ends were cut back, 6 bases at V and 3 bases at J, with 8 bases in the middle. CDR3 size: 12 residues. The CDR3 sequence: CASRLDDYGYTF. The DNA for the CDR3 is TGTGCCAGCAGACTCGACGACTATGGCTACACCTTC.

This clone has more than one count but fewer than ten. This rearrangement joins TRBV5-4 to TRBJ1-6; 7 positions agree with TRBD1. CDR1 and CDR2 (germline): SGHNT, YYREEE (reference sequence). With 2 bases clipped from V and 6 bases from J, the junction kept 11 bases outside the gene matches. This CDR3 is 17 amino acids long. CDR3 DNA: TGTGCCAGCAGCTTCGGGAGACAGGGATCTTCTAATTCACCCCTCCACTTT. Its protein is CASSFGRQGSSNSPLHF.

In this sample, this clone turned up a few times. J is TRBJ2-7 and V is TRBV9; 9 bases map to TRBD1. V was clipped by 0 bases and J by 3 bases; unmatched bases: 1. Germline V CDR1 and CDR2: SGDLS, YYNGEE. This CDR3 spans 14 amino acids. CDR3 nucleotides: TGTGCCAGCAGCGTAGGACAGGGGGGCTACGAGCAGTACTTC. Its protein is CASSVGQGGYEQYF.

This clone came up a few times. The chain combines TRBV29-1 with TRBJ1-2, with 7 bases aligning to TRBD1. Unmatched junction bases numbered 7, after V lost 6 bases and J lost 3 bases. CDR3 length: 13 residues. Germline CDR1 is SQVTM and CDR2 is ANQGSEA. The CDR3 loop is CSVQTGTDYGYTF. The CDR3 coding sequence is TGCAGCGTGCAAACCGGGACAGACTATGGCTACACCTTC. The whole variable domain, filled in from reference TRBV29-1 and TRBJ1-2, reads SAVISQKPSRDICQRGTSLTIQCQVDSQVTMMFWYRQQPGQSLTLIATANQGSEATYESGFVIDKFPISRPNLTFSTLTVSNMSPEDSSIYLCSVQTGTDYGYTFGSGTRLTVV.

The rearrangement links TRBV25-1 to TRBJ2-7, with D possibly matching TRBD1 (5 bases). V lost 2 bases, J lost 2 bases, and 16 bases lay in between. CDR3 length equals 16 residues. CDR1 is MGHDK, CDR2 SYGVNS, per germline. CDR3: CASSEEWGEATYEQYF. The CDR3 nucleotides are TGTGCCAGCAGTGAAGAATGGGGCGAGGCGACCTACGAGCAGTACTTC.

The V call is TRBV7-9, the J call TRBJ1-1, with D perhaps matching TRBD1 (5 bases). Per germline, CDR1 SEHNR and CDR2 FQNEAQ (reference sequence). The CDR3 has 14 residues. V lost 4 bases and J lost 8, with 17 bases in between. The chain's CDR3 is CASSSVREPGEAFF. CDR3 nucleotides: TGTGCCAGCAGCTCTGTCAGGGAACCGGGGGAAGCTTTCTTT.

The sample holds one count of this clone. V gene TRBV7-3 combines with J gene TRBJ1-6, with D possibly matching TRBD1 (6 bases). Looked up from germline, CDR1 is SGHTA and CDR2 is FQGTGA. V lost 2 bases and J lost 7, with 9 bases in between. This CDR3 contains 14 residues. In DNA, the CDR3 is TGTGCCAGCAGCTTACAGGGGCGGAATTCACCCCTCCACTTT. It encodes CASSLQGRNSPLHF. Full variable domain (missing parts from reference TRBV7-3 and TRBJ1-6): GAGVSQTPSNKVTEKGKYVELRCDPISGHTALYWYRQSLGQGPEFLIYFQGTGAADDSGLPNDRFFAVRPEGSVSTLKIQRTERGDSAVYLCASSLQGRNSPLHFGNGTRLTVT.

This clone was seen only once. The V and J genes are TRBV18 and TRBJ1-2, with a tentative D call TRBD1 (6 bases). This CDR3 is built from 16 residues. Trimming removed 6 bases from V and 1 base from J, with 18 bases in between. Germline loops: CDR1 KGHSH, CDR2 LQKENI. The CDR3 region is CASSPTGQSHNYGYTF. The DNA for the CDR3 is TGTGCCAGCTCCCCCACAGGGCAATCCCATAACTATGGCTACACCTTC.

This chain uses TRBV27 with TRBJ2-7; TRBD1 matches at 11 bases. V lost 5 bases, J lost 3 bases, and 6 bases stayed unmatched. Germline CDR1 is MNHEY and CDR2 is SMNVEV (reference sequence). This CDR3 contains 15 residues. CDR3 nucleotides: TGTGCCAGCAGTCACCAGGGACAGGGGGTCTACGAGCAGTACTTC. Its translation is CASSHQGQGVYEQYF.

As for this clone: A read error may be the cause here, since a much bigger clone is one base away. This chain uses TRBV7-8 with TRBJ2-2; D unresolved. The V end was cut by 3 bases, the J end by 6 bases, with 2 bases between. The CDR3 length is 11 residues. Germline V gene sequence: CDR1 SGHVS, CDR2 FQNEAQ. Here the CDR3 reads CASSFAGELFF. CDR3 DNA: TGTGCCAGCAGCTTCGCCGGGGAGCTGTTTTTT. Complete variable domain (other parts from reference TRBV7-8 and TRBJ2-2): GAGVSQSPRYKVAKRGQDVALRCDPISGHVSLFWYQQALGQGPEFLTYFQNEAQLDKSGLPSDRFFAERPEGSVSTLKIQRTQQEDSAVYLCASSFAGELFFGEGSRLTVL.

This chain uses TRBV7-9 with TRBJ1-2, with D unresolved. Germline-derived CDR1 and CDR2 are SEHNR and FQNEAQ (reference sequence). The germline V and J ends were trimmed by 5 bases and 6 bases, with 19 bases remaining between them. The CDR3 has 15 amino acids. This chain's CDR3 is CASSHSGVSGDGYTF. DNA of the CDR3: TGTGCCAGCAGCCACTCGGGAGTATCGGGAGATGGCTACACCTTC.

This clone appeared a single time. V gene TRBV15 combines with J gene TRBJ1-2; maybe TRBD1 (6 bases). The CDR3 is made up of 17 amino acids. V was shortened by 0 bases and J by 0 bases, with 14 bases between the two germline ends. Germline loops: CDR1 LNHNV, CDR2 YYDKDF (reference sequence). The chain's CDR3 is CATSRDAGTKANYGYTF. For the CDR3, the DNA is TGTGCCACCAGCAGAGATGCCGGGACAAAAGCTAACTATGGCTACACCTTC. The variable domain in full, with the rest retrieved from reference TRBV15 and TRBJ1-2, is DAMVIQNPRYQVTQFGKPVTLSCSQTLNHNVMYWYQQKSSQAPKLLFHYYDKDFNNEADTPDNFQSRRPNTSFCFLDIRSPGLGDTAMYLCATSRDAGTKANYGYTFGSGTRLTVV.

In this sample, this clone turned up a few times. The V call is TRBV13, the J call TRBJ1-1; no reliable D call. Germline V gives CDR1 PRHDT, CDR2 FYEKMQ (reference sequence). The V end lost 4 bases, the J end lost 0 bases, and 18 bases lay between the germline ends. CDR3 length equals 17 residues. The DNA for the CDR3 is TGTGCCAGCAGCTCCAGCCTCACAGTCCTCATGAACACTGAAGCTTTCTTT. Residues: CASSSSLTVLMNTEAFF. The complete variable domain, with remaining parts taken from reference TRBV13 and TRBJ1-1, reads AAGVIQSPRHLIKEKRETATLKCYPIPRHDTVYWYQQGPGQDPQFLISFYEKMQSDKGSIPDRFSAQQFSDYHSELNMSSLELGDSALYFCASSSSLTVLMNTEAFFGQGTRLTVV.

The gene calls are TRBV5-1 and TRBJ2-5; D may be TRBD2 (6 bases). Germline assignment: CDR1 SGHRS and CDR2 YFSETQ. V lost 1 base and J lost 4, with 11 bases in between. This CDR3 has 14 amino acids. The CDR3 coding sequence is TGCGCCAGCAGCTTGAGGCAGGGAGGAGAGACCCAGTACTTC. Protein sequence: CASSLRQGGETQYF.

This clone came up a few times. V gene TRBV29-1 combines with J gene TRBJ2-7; D possibly corresponds to TRBD2 (6 bases). The CDR3 runs to 12 residues. The germline CDR1 and CDR2 sequences are SQVTM and ANQGSEA. Trimming took 6 bases from V and 1 from J, leaving 10 bases between them. CDR3 nucleotide sequence: TGCAGCGTAGCAGGGACTTCCTACGAGCAGTACTTC. Translating it yields CSVAGTSYEQYF.

The chain couples TRBV11-2 to TRBJ2-5; D is undetermined. CDR1 is SGHAT, CDR2 FQNNGV, per germline. Trimming took off 5 bases at V and 5 bases at J, with 9 bases between the two ends. The CDR3 contains 12 residues. The CDR3: CASSPEIETQYF. CDR3 nucleotide sequence: TGTGCCAGCAGCCCAGAGATTGAGACCCAGTACTTC.

The genes are TRBV15 and TRBJ2-2, with a possible D match to TRBD2 (6 bases). The ends were cut back, 0 bases at V and 10 bases at J, with 21 bases in the middle. The CDR3 runs to 17 residues. The germline gives CDR1 LNHNV, CDR2 YYDKDF (reference sequence). The CDR3 DNA follows: TGTGCCACCAGCAGAGATGGCCTGTACAGGACGCGGGAGGAGCTGTTTTTT. Its translation: CATSRDGLYRTREELFF.

This clone has a handful of counts. The chain links TRBV7-2 to TRBJ2-5, with 15 bases that match TRBD2. The CDR3 totals 15 residues. CDR1 and CDR2 (germline): SGHTA, FQGNSA. Trimming removed 6 bases from V and 5 bases from J; junction bases left unmatched: 4. In DNA form, the CDR3 reads TGTGCCAGCAGGGGACTAGCGGGGGGCGAGGAGACCCAGTACTTC. Its translation: CASRGLAGGEETQYF.

This rearrangement joins TRBV19 to TRBJ1-5; no clear D. This CDR3 spans 13 amino acids. V gave up 8 bases and J gave up 5 bases, with 13 bases separating them. Germline CDR1 LNHDA, CDR2 SQIVND (reference sequence). CDR3 residues: CASSPADYQPQHF. Written as DNA, the CDR3 is TGTGCCAGTTCCCCGGCGGACTATCAGCCCCAGCATTTT.

This clone was detected a few times. The chain couples TRBV4-3 to TRBJ1-4; D is possibly TRBD1 (6 bases). Germline V gene sequence: CDR1 LGHNA, CDR2 YSLEER. The CDR3 loop spans 16 amino acids. V was trimmed by 0 bases and J by 8 bases, leaving 16 bases between them. The CDR3 DNA follows: TGCGCCAGCAGCCAAGATTGGTCGGGGGCAGCGGAAAAACTGTTTTTT. This codes for CASSQDWSGAAEKLFF.

The genes are TRBV2 and TRBJ2-7, with a tentative D call TRBD1 (6 bases). Germline assignment: CDR1 SNHLY and CDR2 FYNNEI. The CDR3 has 16 amino acids. V lost 5 bases, J lost 0 bases, and 17 bases lay in between. The CDR3 DNA follows: TGTGCCAGCAGTTCTACGACAGGTTTCAGCTCCTACGAGCAGTACTTC. The encoded protein is CASSSTTGFSSYEQYF. The full variable domain, with the rest looked up from reference TRBV2 and TRBJ2-7, is EPEVTQTPSHQVTQMGQEVILRCVPISNHLYFYWYRQILGQKVEFLVSFYNNEISEKSEIFDDQFSVERPDGSNFTLKIRSTKLEDSAMYFCASSSTTGFSSYEQYFGPGTRLTVT.

V gene TRBV30 combines with J gene TRBJ2-7, with D perhaps matching TRBD1 (6 bases). V was cut by 5 bases and J by 2 bases, with 7 bases left in between. The CDR3 runs 11 residues. CDR1 and CDR2 from the germline V gene are GTSNPN and SVGIG (reference sequence). The CDR3 sequence is CAWGQPYEQYF. The CDR3 coding sequence is TGTGCCTGGGGACAGCCCTACGAGCAGTACTTC.

The chain carries TRBV29-1 and TRBJ2-1, with TRBD2 matching 10 bases. The V and J ends lost 6 bases and 2 bases, in that order; junction bases with no gene match: 4. From germline, CDR1 is SQVTM and CDR2 ANQGSEA. This CDR3 has 14 amino acids. The CDR3, as DNA: TGCAGCGTCGCAAGCGGGGGGGCCTACAATGAGCAGTTCTTC. Its protein is CSVASGGAYNEQFF.

This chain links TRBV7-6 with TRBJ1-1, with 9 bases lining up with TRBD1. The CDR3 sequence is 15 residues long. V trimming: 5 bases; J trimming: 0 bases; junction bases outside the gene matches: 4. The germline gives CDR1 SGHVS, CDR2 FNYEAQ. The CDR3 DNA sequence: TGTGCCAGCAGCCCGGGACAGGGTTTGAACACTGAAGCTTTCTTT. As protein: CASSPGQGLNTEAFF. The full variable domain, completed using reference TRBV7-6 and TRBJ1-1, is GAGVSQSPRYKVTKRGQDVALRCDPISGHVSLYWYRQALGQGPEFLTYFNYEAQQDKSGLPNDRFSAERPEGSISTLTIQRTEQRDSAMYRCASSPGQGLNTEAFFGQGTRLTVV.